Included here is one T cell receptor beta chain sequence, with context. This record comes from a study of shared clonotypes between healthy human individuals. Profiling relied on immunoSEQ multiplex PCR, and the TCRdb table lists in-frame clones only, not all of them. This sample yields over a million clones, of which 98% are seen a single time; 0.36% belongs to the top ten. This CDR3 spans 10 amino acids. Germline V gene data show CDR1 as MDHEN and CDR2 as SYDVKM. V was shortened by 10 bases and J by 3 bases, with 7 bases between the two germline ends. Sequencing was carried out using naive CD4+ T cells sorted from blood. Stated subset: CD45RA+ positively selected. The rearrangement joins TRBV28 to TRBJ2-7, with unresolved D. The clonotype originates from a man between 25 and 39 years old in good health. The CDR3 DNA follows: TGTGCCACCTCAAACTACGAGCAGTACTTC. Translating it yields CATSNYEQYF.